This is a list of T cell receptor beta chains from one sample in a study of Ad26.COV2.S vaccination and SARS-CoV-2 variants. This table comes from immunoSEQ multiplex PCR, and its TCRdb copy is limited to in-frame clones, with some not included. The sample carries around 450,000 clones, 85% to 90% recorded once. Specimen: peripheral blood, collected in a trial of Ad26.COV2.S vaccine versus placebo. These TCRs come from a person between 18 and 60 years old who received the Ad26.COV2.S COVID-19 vaccine or a placebo. CDR3s leave out the opening cysteine and the closing phenylalanine or tryptophan.

V,CDR3
TRBV7-2,ASSFTSGSDEQF
TRBV5-8,ASPYPPLAANTDTQY
TRBV7-3,ASGTQGGTEAF
TRBV6-5,ASSYFSGISNYGYT
TRBV4-3,ASSEGEHYEQY
TRBV9,ASSVLSSAETQY
TRBV7-8,ASSLREGIYNEQF
TRBV7-9,ASSLGYFRDVKNIQY
TRBV5-1,ASSGRQGTNTEAF
TRBV19,ASTETSGGPYEQY